Following are 29 T cell receptor beta chains from one sample sequenced in a study of cytomegalovirus exposure and HLA in healthy donors. The PCR was carried out with 60 Vbeta primers and 13 Jbeta primers. Here immunoSEQ multiplex PCR was the method, and the copy in TCRdb shows in-frame clones only, minus some. The repertoire table contains about 140,000 clones. The source material was PBMCs. The receptors stem from a woman aged 18-29 years in good health and CMV-seronegative.

Note on this clone: Additional DNA sequences in this sample encode the identical CDR3. The J gene is TRBJ2-3, the V gene TRBV5-1; 8 positions match TRBD2. The germline gives CDR1 SGHRS, CDR2 YFSETQ. The CDR3 consists of 14 residues. V was clipped by 4 bases and J by 0 bases; unmatched bases: 1. The CDR3 is CASSPGGSTDTQYF. The CDR3 DNA sequence: TGCGCCAGCAGCCCGGGGGGGAGCACAGATACGCAGTATTTT.

V usage is TRBV7-9 and J usage is TRBJ2-1, with a tentative D call TRBD1 (6 bases). CDR1 is SEHNR, CDR2 FQNEAQ, per germline (reference sequence). CDR3 length: 14 residues. V lost 6 bases and J lost 5, with 14 bases in between. The CDR3 DNA is TGTGCCAGCAGTACCGGGACAATTCACAATGAGCAGTTCTTC. Translation gives CASSTGTIHNEQFF.

This rearrangement joins TRBV4-1 to TRBJ1-5; a possible D gene is TRBD1 (6 bases). V dropped 1 base and J dropped 0 bases, with 13 bases sitting between them. The CDR3 is 17 amino acids. From germline, CDR1 is MGHRA and CDR2 YSYEKL. CDR3 DNA: TGCGCCAGCAGCCAAGGTAGACAGGCCCATAGCAATCAGCCCCAGCATTTT. It encodes CASSQGRQAHSNQPQHF.

The V call is TRBV5-1, the J call TRBJ2-2, with TRBD2 matching over 11 bases. The CDR3 is made up of 16 amino acids. Germline V CDR1 and CDR2: SGHRS, YFSETQ. Trimming removed 4 bases from V and 1 base from J; junction bases left unmatched: 3. This CDR3 is CASSAGTSGNTGELFF. CDR3 sequence (DNA): TGCGCCAGCAGCGCCGGGACTAGCGGGAACACCGGGGAGCTGTTTTTT.

This chain links TRBV6-1 with TRBJ1-5; TRBD1 aligns across 9 bases. V lost 6 bases, J lost 6 bases, and 9 bases stayed unmatched. The V gene's germline CDR1 is MNHNS and CDR2 SASEGT. This CDR3 is built from 15 residues. The CDR3 DNA is TGTGCCAGCAGCCCACAGGGGGCGGGGGGTCAGCCCCAGCATTTT. Protein sequence: CASSPQGAGGQPQHF.

The gene calls are TRBV29-1 and TRBJ2-5; perhaps TRBD1 as D (6 bases). The end of the DNA fits TRBJ2-7 better, so the J call may be wrong. The CDR3 has 13 residues. The V gene's germline CDR1 is SQVTM and CDR2 ANQGSEA. For the CDR3, the DNA is TGCAGCGGGGGACATTCGCTTCTCGACGAGCAGTACTTC. Encoded protein: CSGGHSLLDEQYF.

Concerning this clone itself: The sample has other DNA sequences that encode this CDR3 too. V is TRBV5-5 and J is TRBJ1-1, with 7 bases identical to TRBD1. This CDR3 has 13 residues. Per germline, CDR1 SGHKS and CDR2 YYEKEE (reference sequence). J gave up 1 base and V 4 bases, and 1 base lay outside the gene matches. The chain's CDR3 is CASSRQGNTEAFF. CDR3 DNA sequence: TGTGCCAGCAGCCGACAGGGGAACACTGAAGCTTTCTTT. Filled out from reference TRBV5-5 and TRBJ1-1, the complete variable domain reads DAGVTQSPTHLIKTRGQQVTLRCSPISGHKSVSWYQQVLGQGPQFIFQYYEKEERGRGNFPDRFSARQFPNYSSELNVNALLLGDSALYLCASSRQGNTEAFFGQGTRLTVV.

The chain combines TRBV2 with TRBJ1-1, with TRBD1 as a possible D gene (6 bases). The CDR3 length is 12 residues. V was shortened by 8 bases and J by 2 bases, with 9 bases between the two germline ends. Germline V gives CDR1 SNHLY, CDR2 FYNNEI. The CDR3 bases are TGTGCCAGCGGGGGCCTAAACACTGAAGCTTTCTTT. It specifies CASGGLNTEAFF.

The rearrangement joins TRBV10-3 to TRBJ2-5, with D perhaps matching TRBD1 (6 bases). Germline CDR1 is ENHRY and CDR2 is SYGVKD. The CDR3 has 15 amino acids. Trimming stripped 2 bases from V and 11 bases from J, with 21 bases between. The CDR3 region has the DNA TGTGCCATCAGTGAGCGCTTTGGGGGCCTGGGTGAGCAGTACTTC. Protein: CAISERFGGLGEQYF.

This chain uses TRBV7-8 with TRBJ2-7, with a weak D call TRBD1 (6 bases). CDR3 size: 16 residues. Per germline, CDR1 SGHVS and CDR2 FQNEAQ. Trimming stripped 5 bases from V and 0 bases from J, with 17 bases between. DNA for the CDR3: TGTGCCAGCAGCCCGTCTTCTGGGACAAACTCCTACGAGCAGTACTTC. It encodes CASSPSSGTNSYEQYF.

The V call is TRBV18, the J call TRBJ1-5; D is ambiguous. The CDR3 extends over 14 amino acids. Germline assignment: CDR1 KGHSH and CDR2 LQKENI. V lost 3 bases and J 4 bases, leaving 10 bases between the germline ends. The chain's CDR3 is CASSPTRENQPQHF. The DNA for the CDR3 is TGTGCCAGCTCACCCACGAGGGAGAATCAGCCCCAGCATTTT.

The chain employs TRBV10-3 and TRBJ1-5, with 8 bases lining up with TRBD1. Trimming removed 2 bases from V and 6 bases from J; junction bases left unmatched: 3. This CDR3 comprises 14 residues. CDR1 and CDR2 (germline): ENHRY, SYGVKD. The CDR3 nucleotides are TGTGCCATCAGTGAGGACAGGGGTAGTCAGCCCCAGCATTTT. This gives the protein CAISEDRGSQPQHF.

CDR3 in amino acids: CASSLAPGGRTDTQYF. Here the CDR3 DNA reads TGCGCCAGCAGCTTGGCCCCCGGCGGGAGGACAGATACGCAGTATTTT. V is TRBV5-1 and J is TRBJ2-3; 8 nucleotides align to TRBD2. CDR1 and CDR2 (germline): SGHRS, YFSETQ. V gave up 0 bases and J gave up 3 bases; unmatched junction bases: 6. The length of the CDR3 is 16 residues.

CDR3 in DNA: TGTGCCAGCAGTGACCCAGGTTACAATGAGCAGTTCTTC. This sequence encodes CASSDPGYNEQFF. The genes are TRBV25-1 and TRBJ2-1; no definite D call. CDR1 is MGHDK, CDR2 SYGVNS, per germline. The V end was cut by 3 bases, the J end by 4 bases, with 7 bases between. This CDR3 region has 13 residues.

This sequence joins TRBV6-6 and TRBJ2-6, with a possible D match to TRBD1 (6 bases). The germline gives CDR1 MNHNY, CDR2 SVGAGI (reference sequence). Trimming left V 6 bases short and J 5 bases short, with 14 bases between. This CDR3 has 15 residues. The CDR3 bases are TGTGCCAGCAGGGAACAGGGATTGTGGGCCAACGTCCTGACTTTC. Amino acid sequence: CASREQGLWANVLTF.

The chain couples TRBV9 to TRBJ2-1; 9 bases line up with TRBD1. This CDR3 contains 15 residues. With 3 bases clipped from V and 2 bases from J, the junction kept 3 bases outside the gene matches. The germline V gene has CDR1 SGDLS and CDR2 YYNGEE. The CDR3 DNA reads TGTGCCAGCAGCGCAACAGGGGGCGCCTACAATGAGCAGTTCTTC. This encodes CASSATGGAYNEQFF. The full variable domain, rest sourced from reference TRBV9 and TRBJ2-1, is DSGVTQTPKHLITATGQRVTLRCSPRSGDLSVYWYQQSLDQGLQFLIQYYNGEERAKGNILERFSAQQFPDLHSELNLSSLELGDSALYFCASSATGGAYNEQFFGPGTRLTVL.

The chain employs TRBV5-1 and TRBJ2-1, with D maybe TRBD2 (5 bases). Germline V CDR1 and CDR2: SGHRS, YFSETQ. The CDR3 runs 16 residues. Trimming cost V 5 bases and J 8 bases, with 23 bases left between them. The CDR3 region is CASRKVSLATYDEQFF. The CDR3, as DNA: TGCGCCAGCAGAAAGGTGTCCCTAGCTACGTACGATGAGCAGTTCTTC.

The CDR3 DNA reads as TGTGCCAGCAGACGAGCAGGAGAGCAGTTCTTC. Encoded protein: CASRRAGEQFF. The chain links TRBV2 to TRBJ2-1; D is undetermined. The CDR3 sequence is 11 residues long. Per germline, CDR1 SNHLY and CDR2 FYNNEI. With 6 bases removed from V and 10 bases from J, the gap between germline ends came to 10 bases. Drawing the rest from reference TRBV2 and TRBJ2-1, the complete variable domain is EPEVTQTPSHQVTQMGQEVILRCVPISNHLYFYWYRQILGQKVEFLVSFYNNEISEKSEIFDDQFSVERPDGSNFTLKIRSTKLEDSAMYFCASRRAGEQFFGPGTRLTVL.

This sequence joins TRBV5-1 and TRBJ2-2; D ambiguous. V gave up 0 bases and J gave up 6 bases, with 9 bases separating them. CDR3 length: 14 amino acids. Germline V lookup: CDR1 SGHRS, CDR2 YFSETQ. In DNA form, the CDR3 reads TGCGCCAGCAGCTTGGGTCAGGTGGCCGGGGAGCTGTTTTTT. This sequence encodes CASSLGQVAGELFF.

Details on this clone: The junction does not match germline at one end; this may be a read error. The chain has TRBV7-7 and TRBJ2-3; 8 nucleotides line up with TRBD2. This CDR3 spans 16 amino acids. CDR1 is SSHAT, CDR2 FNYEAQ, per germline (reference sequence). CDR3 in amino acids: CASSLGLDKRTDTQYF. CDR3 in DNA: TGTGCTAGCAGCCTGGGACTAGATAAACGCACAGATACGCAGTATTTT.

The chain combines TRBV30 with TRBJ2-5; weak D call: TRBD1 (6 bases). CDR1 is GTSNPN and CDR2 is SVGIG in the germline V gene (reference sequence). The CDR3 runs to 13 residues. The V and J ends lost 2 bases and 4 bases respectively, with 11 bases between them. This CDR3 reads CAWSRLGGETQYF. CDR3 nucleotide sequence: TGTGCCTGGAGTAGATTAGGGGGAGAGACCCAGTACTTC.

The rearrangement links TRBV7-6 to TRBJ1-1, with a tentative D call TRBD1 (6 bases). Germline CDR1 reads SGHVS; CDR2 reads FNYEAQ. The V end lost 5 bases, the J end lost 8 bases, and 18 bases lay between the germline ends. The CDR3 is 14 amino acids. Here the CDR3 reads CASSLKPGTLEAFF. CDR3 DNA: TGTGCCAGCAGCCTCAAGCCCGGGACACTCGAAGCTTTCTTT.

The rearrangement joins TRBV15 to TRBJ1-1; 7 bases line up with TRBD1. The germline V gene encodes CDR1 LNHNV and CDR2 YYDKDF (reference sequence). J was trimmed by 12 bases and V by 1 base; bases with no gene match: 14. This CDR3 is 15 amino acids long. The DNA for the CDR3 is TGTGCCACCAGCAGAGCCCGGGACAGTATTGAAGCTTCTTTCTTT. This sequence encodes CATSRARDSIEASFF.

The CDR3 spells CASSFGENEQFF. The CDR3 DNA follows: TGTGCCAGCAGCTTCGGTGAGAATGAGCAGTTCTTC. This chain uses TRBV5-4 with TRBJ2-1, with unresolved D. V was shortened by 2 bases and J by 7 bases, with 7 bases between the two germline ends. The germline V gene encodes CDR1 SGHNT and CDR2 YYREEE (reference sequence). The CDR3 length is 12 residues.

V gene TRBV6-1 combines with J gene TRBJ2-3; TRBD2 matches 10 bases. The V and J ends lost 3 bases and 3 bases, in that order; junction bases with no gene match: 0. The CDR3 extends over 14 amino acids. Germline CDR1 and CDR2: MNHNS and SASEGT. CDR3 sequence: CASSEGLATDTQYF. The CDR3 DNA reads TGTGCCAGCAGTGAGGGACTAGCGACAGATACGCAGTATTTT.

The rearrangement joins TRBV7-8 to TRBJ1-1; the D is unclear. The CDR3 covers 11 residues. Per the germline V gene, CDR1 is SGHVS and CDR2 is FQNEAQ. V was shortened by 3 bases and J by 6 bases, with 5 bases between the two germline ends. The CDR3 DNA reads as TGTGCCAGCAGCTTGTCGGCTGAAGCTTTCTTT. Protein sequence: CASSLSAEAFF.

Written as DNA, the CDR3 is TGTGCCAGCAGCCTAGGTCTAGCGGGAGCTCGCACAGATACGCAGTATTTT. Its protein is CASSLGLAGARTDTQYF. The rearrangement links TRBV28 to TRBJ2-3; 10 nucleotides align to TRBD2. V was pared by 6 bases and J by 1 base, with 10 bases of the junction left unmatched. CDR3 length equals 17 residues. In germline, CDR1 is MDHEN, CDR2 SYDVKM.

J is TRBJ2-2 and V is TRBV5-8; TRBD2 aligns across 10 bases. With V trimmed by 0 bases and J by 1 base, 3 bases remained unmatched. CDR3 size: 17 residues. In germline, CDR1 is SGHTS, CDR2 YDEGEE. The CDR3 sequence: CASSLVLAGKNTGELFF. The CDR3 DNA reads TGTGCCAGCAGCTTGGTACTAGCGGGGAAGAACACCGGGGAGCTGTTTTTT.

The genes are TRBV7-2 and TRBJ1-6; TRBD1 aligns across 7 bases. CDR1 and CDR2 (germline): SGHTA, FQGNSA. The CDR3 totals 14 residues. V shed 5 bases and J 7 bases; nucleotides not matched to a gene: 5. The CDR3 DNA reads TGTGCCAGCAGCCCAGGGACAGCCAATTCACCCCTCCACTTT. Its translation is CASSPGTANSPLHF.